This TCR beta chain was retrieved from a study of T cell changes during pregnancy in multiple sclerosis. Data came from immunoSEQ multiplex PCR; TCRdb stores just in-frame clones and leaves some out. The repertoire includes 35,000 to 45,000 clones, about 87% of them detected once, and about 0.6% sits in the top ten. The V gene's germline CDR1 is MGHRA and CDR2 YSYEKL. V lost 1 base, J lost 0 bases, and 16 bases lay in between. The CDR3 spans 17 residues. The sequences come from CD4+ T cells from peripheral blood mononuclear cells, collected before pregnancy. The J gene is TRBJ2-7, the V gene TRBV4-1; possibly TRBD1 for D (6 bases). This receptor was identified in a female donor with multiple sclerosis, enrolled in a pregnancy study. The CDR3, as DNA: TGCGCCAGCAGCCAAGCGCAGGGGAAGGGGAGCTCCTACGAGCAGTACTTC. It encodes CASSQAQGKGSSYEQYF.